This TCR beta chain was observed in a study of cytomegalovirus exposure and HLA in healthy donors (dated by TCRdb to 2016 to 2017). Concerning the study at large: An earlier analysis of approximately 600 of the donors reported 250 to 350 Gb of sequence data and around 120 million unique TCR beta sequences from roughly 200 million T cells. An earlier analysis of around 640 of the donors used high-throughput TCR beta sequencing to judge whether each TCR beta V gene segment behaved as functional or pseudogenic. Donor age, sex, ethnicity and CMV serostatus were compiled together with the repertoire data. A later genetic analysis took genome-wide SNP genotypes for about 65% of the 666 donors and used that subset as a discovery cohort. An early release covering about 600 HLA-typed donors comprised about 290 gigabases of sequencing data and around 80 million unique TCR sequences. Every discovery cohort repertoire had been produced on one sequencing platform. Rather than drawing on any new phenotypic data, the later analysis identified candidate immune exposures from TCR beta sequences and the way those sequences occurred across donors. Typing coverage differed by locus: A, B, C, DRB1 and DQB1 were typed in about 629-640 donors, DQA1 in approximately 520, DPA1 in some 610, and DPB1 in roughly 450. The genetic ancestry cluster associated with self-reported Caucasian donors included about 81% of the 398 genotyped donors. A separate validation cohort of 90 to 150 different subjects was used in addition to the 666-subject first cohort. High-throughput TCR immunosequencing, statistical association of individual TCRs with disease status, and machine learning were combined to predict cytomegalovirus infection status. In a later analysis, previously published TCR beta repertoires from several hundred donors were re-analyzed and high-resolution HLA genotyping was added so that TCR occurrence patterns could be studied. HLA typing covered class I and class II loci at four-digit resolution. The study aimed to test whether cataloging public T cell receptors could reveal signatures of past pathogen exposure. Among roughly 400 genotyped donors of the cohort, an average of approximately 240,000 unique TCR beta nucleotide sequences was sequenced per donor, of which about 18% were non-productive. The T cell repertoires of 666 subjects were profiled by immunosequencing and related to cytomegalovirus serostatus. About five DR-DQ haplotypes were treated as single units for association and clustering because of strong linkage in the cohort.

What the research found in general, with its limitations: Linkage disequilibrium might explain the correlated functional status among segregating V segments, but an unknown experimental factor could not be excluded. In a later genetic analysis, a missense DCLRE1C variant was associated with V-gene and J-gene trimming of TCR beta chains, and the association was replicated in an independent cohort. Strong co-occurrence of HLA alleles, especially DR and DQ, made assigning TCR associations to individual alleles difficult. The authors suggested that the approach could potentially be extended to other disease states and immunological phenotypes. Most CMV-associated TCR beta chains appeared to be HLA-restricted in a later analysis, and the HLA associations seemed to be driven largely by CMV exposure. A later analysis found that TCR association rates varied across HLA loci, with DRB1 alleles showing the most associated TCRs and HLA-C alleles the fewest. A later genetic analysis reported fewer N-insertions in productive TCRs among donors in an Asian-associated ancestry cluster than the roughly 620-donor mean. CMV serostatus was the only immune exposure information available for the cohort. A cluster of highly shared sequence variants was judged likely to represent a technical artifact of the sequencing pipeline. The cohort was sequenced for TCR beta chains only, and without alpha or paired-chain data the features that could be detected were limited. A later analysis found that HLA-associated TCR beta chains were more clonally expanded and had lower generation probabilities than equally common non-associated chains. The presence/absence analyses assumed that sequencing depth was roughly uniform across donors, and that assumption may not be true. Most TCR sequences were seen in very few donors, while some public TCRs were found in many individuals. Because counts were too low, about 17 rarely observed V segments, including chromosome 9 orphons, were excluded from the earlier analysis of several hundred of the donors. Because the 87-base-pair reads could not distinguish some IMGT-functional V segments, including TRBV6-2 and TRBV6-3, those segments were excluded. A later analysis reported that several top co-occurrence clusters appeared linked to parvovirus B19, influenza, CMV and Epstein-Barr virus. Because some donors lacked HLA typing at each locus, the association tests relied only on the typed subset. The classifier was reported to diagnose cytomegalovirus status with high specificity and sensitivity in both the original and validation cohorts. The study listed 150 to 200 TCR beta chains as associated with cytomegalovirus. Broadly in line with IMGT annotations, most TCR beta V segments showed up in productive rearrangements about 90% or about 30% of the time in an earlier analysis of approximately 640 of the donors. A further reported finding was that TCR beta sequences accurately predicted the HLA-A and HLA-B alleles for most subjects in the first cohort. At a false discovery rate of 0.05, a later analysis linked around 17,000 TCR beta sequences to specific HLA alleles. Three of the identified cytomegalovirus-associated TCR beta chains were confirmed in vitro to be specific for cytomegalovirus antigens.

Regarding this clone: Its cognate antigen has yet to be identified. Base qualities are not provided; no much larger clone lies one nucleotide away.

The cohort consisted of 650 to 850 healthy bone marrow donors. At the time of sampling, every cohort member was nominally healthy, though immune exposures that went unrecorded were likely present. The donor tested CMV seronegative, placing the donor among the roughly 340 seronegative members of the cohort. Each donor provided a peripheral blood sample, and peripheral blood mononuclear cells were used for TCR beta sequencing. Genomic DNA extraction from the blood cell samples was performed with the Qiagen DNeasy Blood Extraction Kit. Library generation was performed with the immunoSEQ multiplex PCR assay. For the multiplex PCR, a mixture combining 60 forward primers for TCR Vbeta segments and 13 reverse primers for TCR Jbeta segments was used. The CDR3 region of rearranged TCR beta genes was amplified from genomic DNA with a multiplex PCR assay. On the Illumina HiSeq System, the amplified TCR beta libraries were sequenced as 87-base-pair reads. On the study's bioinformatics: A later analysis counted around 72 million unique TCR beta chains across the 690 or so repertoires, and 10 million to 12 million of these chains were shared by at least two donors. A nearest-neighbor algorithm error-corrected the raw reads and collapsed the reads into unique sequences, merging closely related sequences to remove PCR and sequencing errors. To assign V, D and J gene segments, CDR3 sequences were aligned to IMGT reference sequences. For a sequence to be retained, a match of at least six nucleotides was required to both a V gene segment and a J gene segment. Rearrangements were called productive when the CDR3 lacked stop codons and stayed in frame with V and J; all others were non-productive. CDR3 was defined according to IMGT convention as the region running from the second conserved V-encoded cysteine to the conserved J-encoded phenylalanine. The earlier analysis of some 600 of the donors excluded sequences that lacked an unambiguous match to a single V gene segment. An earlier analysis of several hundred of the donors called V segments functional above 56.7% productive rearrangements and segregating when the between-donor standard deviation exceeded 5%. A statistical classification framework was developed to diagnose cytomegalovirus status using the catalog of TCR beta chain sequences. V and J gene assignment, in a later analysis, came from comparing TCR nucleotide sequences with IMGT/GENE-DB human TR gene sequences. The TCRdist pipeline was used in a later analysis to assign CDR3 sequences and most-parsimonious VDJ recombination scenarios. A later analysis defined each TCR beta chain by its CDR3 amino acid sequence plus V-gene family, and excluded reads lacking a unique V-gene family. A later analysis removed several hundred highly shared, low-generation-probability nucleotide sequences to deal with suspected cross-contamination and a sequencing artifact. In a later analysis, a clonal expansion index for each public chain was calculated from normalized within-repertoire ranks of inferred template counts. A later analysis computed generation probabilities with a VDJ recombination model fitted to out-of-frame rearrangements, and checked the results against IGoR. In a later analysis, TCR-TCR, TCR-HLA and TCR-CMV co-occurrence was scored with hypergeometric tests, and a repertoire-size bias correction was applied to TCR pairs. False discovery rates were estimated in a later analysis by permuting HLA or CMV assignments 20 times. In a later analysis, co-occurring TCRs were grouped using DBSCAN, and TCRdist sequence similarity was added for clustering within HLA-allele-positive subsets. For co-occurrence clustering, repertoires with fewer than 30,000 or more than 120,000 public chains were excluded, along with roughly five repertoires with anomalous nucleotide sharing. TCRdb took this table from immuneACCESS and kept in-frame rearrangements with V and J called. Such tables lack part of the clones; where checked against another copy, unresolved V genes explain under half of the gap, and the rest is unexplained. The D gene and trimming were derived from the DNA, and the V and J assignments and clone size from that table. The sample contains 110,000 to 150,000 clones, around three quarters of them found a single time. Clones ranked in the top ten supply approximately 0.9% of the sample.

Trimmed from V: 5 bases; trimmed from J: 8 bases; junction bases lacking a gene match: 6. Including the terminal cysteine and phenylalanine, the CDR3 comprises 13 residues. Only the CDR3 DNA is retained, 39 bases long and in frame from the first base. For CDR1 and CDR2, the germline V gene lists SNHLY and FYNNEI. The sample consisted of PBMCs. The clonotype comes from a man aged 18 to 30 in good health and CMV-seronegative. In this chain, TRBV2 is recombined with TRBJ1-2; 9 nucleotides in the junction match TRBD1. The CDR3 here reads CASSIITGGGYTF. The nucleotide sequence is TGTGCCAGCAGTATCATCACAGGGGGCGGCTACACCTTC.